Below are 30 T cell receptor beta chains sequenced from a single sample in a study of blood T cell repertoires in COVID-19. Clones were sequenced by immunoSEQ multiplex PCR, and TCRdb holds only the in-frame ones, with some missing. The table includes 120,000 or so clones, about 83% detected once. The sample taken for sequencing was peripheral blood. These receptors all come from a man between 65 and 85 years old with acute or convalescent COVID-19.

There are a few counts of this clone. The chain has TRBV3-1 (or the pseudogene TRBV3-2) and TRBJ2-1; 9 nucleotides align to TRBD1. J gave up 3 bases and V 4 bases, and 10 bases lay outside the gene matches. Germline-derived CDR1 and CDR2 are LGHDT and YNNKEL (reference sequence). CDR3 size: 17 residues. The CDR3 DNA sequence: TGTGCCAGCAGCCTCTCGCGACAGGGGGTCTTCTACAATGAGCAGTTCTTC. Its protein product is CASSLSRQGVFYNEQFF.

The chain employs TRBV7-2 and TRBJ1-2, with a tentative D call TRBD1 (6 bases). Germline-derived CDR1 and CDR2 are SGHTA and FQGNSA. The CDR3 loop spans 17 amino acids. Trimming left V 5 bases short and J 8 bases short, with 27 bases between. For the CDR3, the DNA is TGTGCCAGCAGCCCCCCCCCACCCCAAATGGGACAAAACGGCTACACCTTC. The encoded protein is CASSPPPPQMGQNGYTF.

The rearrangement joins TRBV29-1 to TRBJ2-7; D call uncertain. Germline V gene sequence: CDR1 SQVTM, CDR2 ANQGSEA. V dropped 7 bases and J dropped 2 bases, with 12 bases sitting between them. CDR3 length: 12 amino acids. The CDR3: CSALLVTYEQYF. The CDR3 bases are TGCAGCGCCCTACTCGTAACCTACGAGCAGTACTTC.

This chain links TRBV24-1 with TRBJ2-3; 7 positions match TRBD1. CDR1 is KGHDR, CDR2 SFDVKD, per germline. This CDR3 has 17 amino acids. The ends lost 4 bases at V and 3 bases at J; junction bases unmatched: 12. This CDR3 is CATSDSGAFRGTDTQYF. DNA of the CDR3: TGTGCCACCAGTGACTCCGGGGCCTTCAGGGGGACAGATACGCAGTATTTT.

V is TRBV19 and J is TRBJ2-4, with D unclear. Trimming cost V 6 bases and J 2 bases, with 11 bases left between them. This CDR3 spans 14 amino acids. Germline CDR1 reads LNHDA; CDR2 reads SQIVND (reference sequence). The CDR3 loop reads CASSRDISKNIQYF. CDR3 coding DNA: TGTGCCAGTAGCCGCGACATTTCCAAAAACATTCAGTACTTC. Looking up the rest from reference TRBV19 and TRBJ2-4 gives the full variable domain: DGGITQSPKYLFRKEGQNVTLSCEQNLNHDAMYWYRQDPGQGLRLIYYSQIVNDFQKGDIAEGYSVSREKKESFPLTVTSAQKNPTAFYLCASSRDISKNIQYFGAGTRLSVL.

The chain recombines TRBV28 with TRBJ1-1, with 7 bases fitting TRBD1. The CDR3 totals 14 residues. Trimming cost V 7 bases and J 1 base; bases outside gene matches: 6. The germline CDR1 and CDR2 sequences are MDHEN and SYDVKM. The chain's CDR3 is CASNQGDQNTEAFF. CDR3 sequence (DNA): TGTGCCAGCAACCAGGGGGATCAGAACACTGAAGCTTTCTTT. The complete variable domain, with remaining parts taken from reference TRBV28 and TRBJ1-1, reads DVKVTQSSRYLVKRTGEKVFLECVQDMDHENMFWYRQDPGLGLRLIYFSYDVKMKEKGDIPEGYSVSREKKERFSLILESASTNQTSMYLCASNQGDQNTEAFFGQGTRLTVV.

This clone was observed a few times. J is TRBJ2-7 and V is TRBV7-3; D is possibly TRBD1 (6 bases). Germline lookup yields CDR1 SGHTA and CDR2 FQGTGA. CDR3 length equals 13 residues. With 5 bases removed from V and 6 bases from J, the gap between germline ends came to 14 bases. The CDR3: CASSLQGQGEQYF. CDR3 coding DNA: TGTGCCAGCAGCCTACAGGGTCAGGGCGAGCAGTACTTC.

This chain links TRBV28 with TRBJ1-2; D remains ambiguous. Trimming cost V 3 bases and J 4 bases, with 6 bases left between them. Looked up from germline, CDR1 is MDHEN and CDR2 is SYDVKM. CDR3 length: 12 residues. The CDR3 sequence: CASSFSGYGYTF. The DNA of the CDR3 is TGTGCCAGCAGTTTCAGTGGCTATGGCTACACCTTC.

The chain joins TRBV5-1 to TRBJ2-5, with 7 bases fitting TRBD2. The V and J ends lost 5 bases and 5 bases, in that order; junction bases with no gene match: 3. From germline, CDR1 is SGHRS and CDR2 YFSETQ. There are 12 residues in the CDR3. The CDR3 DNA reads TGCGCCAGCAGTGAGGGAGGGGAGACCCAGTACTTC. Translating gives CASSEGGETQYF.

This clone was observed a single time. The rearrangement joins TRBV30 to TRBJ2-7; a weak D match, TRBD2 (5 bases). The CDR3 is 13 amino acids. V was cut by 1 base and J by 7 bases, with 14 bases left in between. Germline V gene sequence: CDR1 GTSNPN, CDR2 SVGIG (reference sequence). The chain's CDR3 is CAWSAGSPGEQYF. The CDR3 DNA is TGTGCCTGGAGTGCGGGGAGTCCGGGAGAGCAGTACTTC.

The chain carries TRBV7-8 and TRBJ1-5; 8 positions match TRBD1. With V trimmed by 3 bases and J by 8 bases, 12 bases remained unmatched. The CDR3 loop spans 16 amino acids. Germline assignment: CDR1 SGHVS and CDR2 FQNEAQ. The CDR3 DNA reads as TGTGCCAGCAGCTTGTTCGGGACAGGTGGTGTGGAGCCCCAGCATTTT. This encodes CASSLFGTGGVEPQHF.

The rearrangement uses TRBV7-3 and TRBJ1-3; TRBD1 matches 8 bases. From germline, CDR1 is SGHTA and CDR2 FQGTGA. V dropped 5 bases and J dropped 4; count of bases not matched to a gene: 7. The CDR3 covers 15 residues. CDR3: CASSPDRGPGNTIYF. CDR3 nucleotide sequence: TGTGCCAGCAGCCCAGACAGGGGACCAGGAAACACCATATATTTT. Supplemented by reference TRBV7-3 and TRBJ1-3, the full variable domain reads GAGVSQTPSNKVTEKGKYVELRCDPISGHTALYWYRQSLGQGPEFLIYFQGTGAADDSGLPNDRFFAVRPEGSVSTLKIQRTERGDSAVYLCASSPDRGPGNTIYFGEGSWLTVV.

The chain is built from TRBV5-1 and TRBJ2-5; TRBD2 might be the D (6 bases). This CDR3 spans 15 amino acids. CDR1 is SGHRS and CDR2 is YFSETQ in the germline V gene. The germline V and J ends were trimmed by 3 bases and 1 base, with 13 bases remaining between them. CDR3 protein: CASSSTGTFQETQYF. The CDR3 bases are TGCGCCAGCAGCTCAACCGGGACTTTCCAAGAGACCCAGTACTTC.

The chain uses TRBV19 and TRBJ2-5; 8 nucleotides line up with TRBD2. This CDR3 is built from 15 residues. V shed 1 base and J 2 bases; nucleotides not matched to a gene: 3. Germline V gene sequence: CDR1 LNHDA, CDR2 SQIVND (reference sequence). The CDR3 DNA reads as TGTGCCAGTAGTATAGGACTAGCGCAACAAGAGACCCAGTACTTC. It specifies CASSIGLAQQETQYF.

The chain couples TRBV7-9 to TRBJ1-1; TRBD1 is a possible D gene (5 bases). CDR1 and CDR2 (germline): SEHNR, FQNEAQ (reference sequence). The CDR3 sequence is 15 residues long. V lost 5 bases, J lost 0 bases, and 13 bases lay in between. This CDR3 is CASSVHGHMNTEAFF. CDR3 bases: TGTGCCAGCAGCGTACACGGACACATGAACACTGAAGCTTTCTTT.

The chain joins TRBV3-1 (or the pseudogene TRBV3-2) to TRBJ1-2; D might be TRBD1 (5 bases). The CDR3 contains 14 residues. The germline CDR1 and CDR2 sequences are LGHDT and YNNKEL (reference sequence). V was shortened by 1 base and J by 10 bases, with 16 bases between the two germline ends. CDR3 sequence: CASSQVSLGGDYTF. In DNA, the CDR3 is TGTGCCAGCAGCCAAGTCTCGCTCGGGGGTGACTACACCTTC.

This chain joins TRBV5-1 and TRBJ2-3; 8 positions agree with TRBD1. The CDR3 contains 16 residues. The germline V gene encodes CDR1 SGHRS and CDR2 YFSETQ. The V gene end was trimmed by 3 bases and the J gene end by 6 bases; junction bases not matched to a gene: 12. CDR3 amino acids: CASSSGSRGRPDTQYF. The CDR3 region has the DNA TGCGCCAGCAGCTCAGGGTCCAGGGGGCGCCCCGATACGCAGTATTTT. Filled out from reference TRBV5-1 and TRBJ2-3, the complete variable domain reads KAGVTQTPRYLIKTRGQQVTLSCSPISGHRSVSWYQQTPGQGLQFLFEYFSETQRNKGNFPGRFSGRQFSNSRSEMNVSTLELGDSALYLCASSSGSRGRPDTQYFGPGTRLTVL.

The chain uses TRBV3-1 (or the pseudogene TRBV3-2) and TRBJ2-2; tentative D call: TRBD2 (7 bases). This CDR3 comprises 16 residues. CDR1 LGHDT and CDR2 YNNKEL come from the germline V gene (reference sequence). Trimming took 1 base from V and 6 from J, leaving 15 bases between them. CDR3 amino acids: CASSQVYAGAAGELFF. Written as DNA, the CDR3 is TGTGCCAGCAGCCAAGTCTACGCGGGGGCGGCCGGGGAGCTGTTTTTT.

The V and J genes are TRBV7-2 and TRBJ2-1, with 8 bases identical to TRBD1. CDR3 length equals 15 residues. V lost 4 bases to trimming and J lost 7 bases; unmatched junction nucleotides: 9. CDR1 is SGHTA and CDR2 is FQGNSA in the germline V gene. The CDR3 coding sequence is TGTGCCAGCAGCTATCGCGCAGGGGGCGAGAATGAGCAGTTCTTC. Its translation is CASSYRAGGENEQFF.

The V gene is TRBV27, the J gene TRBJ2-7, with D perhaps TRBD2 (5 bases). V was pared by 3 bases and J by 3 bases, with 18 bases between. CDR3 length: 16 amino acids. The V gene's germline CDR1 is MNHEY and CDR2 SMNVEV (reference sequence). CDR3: CASSFGRGMGGYEQYF. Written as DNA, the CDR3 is TGTGCCAGCAGTTTTGGGCGAGGGATGGGTGGCTACGAGCAGTACTTC.

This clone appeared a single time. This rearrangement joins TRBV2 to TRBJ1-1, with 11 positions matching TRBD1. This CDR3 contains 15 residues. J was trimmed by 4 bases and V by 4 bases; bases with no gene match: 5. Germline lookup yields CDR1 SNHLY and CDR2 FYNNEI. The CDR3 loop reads CASSGTGTGGTEAFF. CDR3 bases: TGTGCCAGCAGTGGGACCGGGACAGGGGGCACTGAAGCTTTCTTT.

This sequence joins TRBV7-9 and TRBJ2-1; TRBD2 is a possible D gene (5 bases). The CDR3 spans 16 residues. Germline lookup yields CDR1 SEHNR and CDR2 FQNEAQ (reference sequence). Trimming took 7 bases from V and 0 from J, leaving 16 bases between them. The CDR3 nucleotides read TGTGCCAGCATAGCCACGGACTCGAGCTCCTACAATGAGCAGTTCTTC. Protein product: CASIATDSSSYNEQFF. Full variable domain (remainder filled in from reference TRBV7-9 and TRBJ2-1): DTGVSQNPRHKITKRGQNVTFRCDPISEHNRLYWYRQTLGQGPEFLTYFQNEAQLEKSRLLSDRFSAERPKGSFSTLEIQRTEQGDSAMYLCASIATDSSSYNEQFFGPGTRLTVL.

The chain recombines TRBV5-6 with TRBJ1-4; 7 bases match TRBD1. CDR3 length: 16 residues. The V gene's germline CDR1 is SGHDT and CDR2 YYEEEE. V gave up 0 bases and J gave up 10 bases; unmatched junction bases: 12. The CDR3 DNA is TGTGCCAGCAGCTTGGGAGCCGACGGCCAGGGGGGAAAACTGTTTTTT. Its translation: CASSLGADGQGGKLFF.

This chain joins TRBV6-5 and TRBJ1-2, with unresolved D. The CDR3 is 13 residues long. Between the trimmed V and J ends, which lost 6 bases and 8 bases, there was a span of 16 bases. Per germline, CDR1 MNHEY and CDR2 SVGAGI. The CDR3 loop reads CASSIDPTRGYTF. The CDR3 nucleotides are TGTGCCAGCAGCATCGACCCGACTAGGGGCTACACCTTC.

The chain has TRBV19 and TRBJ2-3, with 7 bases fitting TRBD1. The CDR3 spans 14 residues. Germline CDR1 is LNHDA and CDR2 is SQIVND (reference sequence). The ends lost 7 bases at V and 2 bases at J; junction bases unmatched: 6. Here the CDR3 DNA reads TGTGCCAGTAAAGAGGACAGGCTCACAGATACGCAGTATTTT. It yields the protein CASKEDRLTDTQYF.

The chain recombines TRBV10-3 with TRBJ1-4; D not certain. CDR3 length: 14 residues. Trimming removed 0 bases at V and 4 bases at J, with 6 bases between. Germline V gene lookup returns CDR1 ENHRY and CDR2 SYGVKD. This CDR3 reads CAISESGSNEKLFF. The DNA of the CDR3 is TGTGCCATCAGTGAGTCGGGGAGTAATGAAAAACTGTTTTTT.

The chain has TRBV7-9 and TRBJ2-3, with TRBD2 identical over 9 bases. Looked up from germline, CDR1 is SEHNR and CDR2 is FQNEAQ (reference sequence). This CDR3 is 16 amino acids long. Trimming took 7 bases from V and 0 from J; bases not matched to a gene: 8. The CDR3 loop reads CASTSGIMTSTDTQYF. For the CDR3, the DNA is TGTGCCAGCACTAGCGGGATCATGACTAGCACAGATACGCAGTATTTT.

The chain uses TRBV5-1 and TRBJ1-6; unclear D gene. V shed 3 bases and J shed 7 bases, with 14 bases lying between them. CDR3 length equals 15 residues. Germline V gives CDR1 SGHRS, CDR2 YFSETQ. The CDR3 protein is CASSSGLTENSPLHF. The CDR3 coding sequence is TGCGCCAGCAGCTCCGGACTGACCGAAAATTCACCCCTCCACTTT.

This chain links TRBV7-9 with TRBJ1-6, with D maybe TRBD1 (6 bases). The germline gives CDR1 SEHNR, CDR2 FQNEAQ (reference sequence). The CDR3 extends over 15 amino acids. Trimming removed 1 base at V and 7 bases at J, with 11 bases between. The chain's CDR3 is CASSLGQGKNSPLHF. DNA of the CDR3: TGTGCCAGCAGCTTAGGGCAGGGGAAAAATTCACCCCTCCACTTT.

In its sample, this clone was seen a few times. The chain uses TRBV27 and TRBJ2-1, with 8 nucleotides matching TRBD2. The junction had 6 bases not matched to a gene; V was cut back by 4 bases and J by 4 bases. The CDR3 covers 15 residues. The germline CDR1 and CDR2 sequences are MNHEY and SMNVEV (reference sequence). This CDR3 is CASSSFGGGYNEQFF. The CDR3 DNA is TGTGCCAGCAGTTCCTTCGGGGGGGGGTACAATGAGCAGTTCTTC.